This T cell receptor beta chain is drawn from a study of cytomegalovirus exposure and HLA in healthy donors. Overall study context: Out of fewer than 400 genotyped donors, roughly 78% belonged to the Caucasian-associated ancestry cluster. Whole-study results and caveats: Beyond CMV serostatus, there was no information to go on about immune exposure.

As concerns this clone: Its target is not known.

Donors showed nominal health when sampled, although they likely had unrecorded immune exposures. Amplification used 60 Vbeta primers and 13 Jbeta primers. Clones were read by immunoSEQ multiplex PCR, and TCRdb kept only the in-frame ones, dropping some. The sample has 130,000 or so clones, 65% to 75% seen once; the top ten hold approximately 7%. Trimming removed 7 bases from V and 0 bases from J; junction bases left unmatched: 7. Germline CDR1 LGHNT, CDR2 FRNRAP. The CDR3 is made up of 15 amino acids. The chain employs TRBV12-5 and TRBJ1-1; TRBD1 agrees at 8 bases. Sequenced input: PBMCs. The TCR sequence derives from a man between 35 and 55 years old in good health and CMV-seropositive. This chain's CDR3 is CASAWGQEVNTEAFF. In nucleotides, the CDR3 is TGTGCTAGTGCTTGGGGACAGGAGGTGAACACTGAAGCTTTCTTT.